The 16 T cell receptor beta chains reported below all come from one sample, sequenced in a study of blood T cell repertoires in COVID-19. This table comes from immunoSEQ multiplex PCR, and its TCRdb copy is limited to in-frame clones, with some not included. The sample contains 150,000 to 200,000 clones, about 93% of which appear only once. The specimen sequenced was peripheral blood. These TCRs come from a woman aged 50 to 60 with acute or convalescent COVID-19.

CDR3 amino acids: CASSLAGADTQYF. The DNA for the CDR3 is TGTGCCAGCAGTTTAGCAGGGGCAGATACGCAGTATTTT. The chain links TRBV12-3 or TRBV12-4 to TRBJ2-3, with D maybe TRBD1 (5 bases). Trimming cost V 0 bases and J 4 bases, with 5 bases left between them. CDR3 size: 13 residues.

This chain uses TRBV19 with TRBJ2-1, with TRBD2 matching 13 bases. From germline, CDR1 is LNHDA and CDR2 SQIVND (reference sequence). Trimming cost V 7 bases and J 5 bases; bases outside gene matches: 14. The CDR3 is 18 amino acids. CDR3 loop: CASTTSGGPGNLHNEQFF. For the CDR3, the DNA is TGTGCCAGTACGACTAGCGGGGGGCCGGGCAACCTTCACAATGAGCAGTTCTTC.

This chain connects TRBV7-9 to TRBJ1-6; TRBD1 matches at 8 bases. The J segment lost 4 bases and the V segment lost 4 bases, leaving 3 bases of the junction unmatched. This CDR3 spans 15 amino acids. Germline assignment: CDR1 SEHNR and CDR2 FQNEAQ (reference sequence). CDR3 in amino acids: CASSSGGAYNSPLHF. In nucleotides, the CDR3 is TGTGCCAGCAGCTCAGGGGGCGCATATAATTCACCCCTCCACTTT.

This chain links TRBV12-3 or TRBV12-4 with TRBJ2-1; 8 bases fit TRBD2. V was pared by 4 bases and J by 9 bases, with 2 bases of the junction left unmatched. The length of the CDR3 is 12 residues. The CDR3 DNA sequence: TGTGCCAGCAGTTGGACTAGCCGTGAGCAGTTCTTC. Translated: CASSWTSREQFF.

The chain links TRBV18 to TRBJ2-5; D unresolved. In germline, CDR1 is KGHSH, CDR2 LQKENI. The CDR3 covers 13 residues. The V end lost 4 bases, the J end lost 5 bases, and 11 bases lay between the germline ends. CDR3 protein: CASSQPGSETQYF. The CDR3 DNA sequence: TGTGCCAGCTCACAACCCGGTTCGGAGACCCAGTACTTC.

This clone was detected only once. V usage is TRBV19 and J usage is TRBJ2-6, with no clear D. This CDR3 is built from 15 residues. From germline, CDR1 is LNHDA and CDR2 SQIVND (reference sequence). Trimming removed 1 base from V and 2 bases from J, with 6 bases in between. CDR3 in DNA: TGTGCCAGTAGTATAGGGAGTGCTGGGGCCAACGTCCTGACTTTC. Its protein product is CASSIGSAGANVLTF. The complete variable domain, with remaining parts taken from reference TRBV19 and TRBJ2-6, reads DGGITQSPKYLFRKEGQNVTLSCEQNLNHDAMYWYRQDPGQGLRLIYYSQIVNDFQKGDIAEGYSVSREKKESFPLTVTSAQKNPTAFYLCASSIGSAGANVLTFGAGSRLTVL.

J is TRBJ2-1 and V is TRBV10-2; TRBD2 agrees at 12 bases. V lost 8 bases and J lost 2; bases outside the gene matches: 7. Germline assignment: CDR1 WSHSY and CDR2 SAAADI. The CDR3 runs to 16 residues. The CDR3 DNA reads TGCGCCAGCCGGGACCTAGCGGGAGGGCCCTACAATGAGCAGTTCTTC. Protein: CASRDLAGGPYNEQFF.

This clone was seen only once. The V gene is TRBV29-1, the J gene TRBJ1-2, with D unresolved. The CDR3 length is 14 residues. CDR1 and CDR2 from the germline V gene are SQVTM and ANQGSEA. V was clipped by 4 bases and J by 6 bases, with 18 bases between them. CDR3 residues: CSVVPVEASNGYTF. CDR3 coding DNA: TGCAGCGTTGTTCCCGTCGAAGCCTCTAATGGCTACACCTTC.

This rearrangement joins TRBV2 to TRBJ2-2, with 8 bases aligning to TRBD2. With 8 bases clipped from V and 4 bases from J, the junction kept 6 bases outside the gene matches. The CDR3 runs 14 residues. Per germline, CDR1 SNHLY and CDR2 FYNNEI. Here the CDR3 reads CASRGLVSTGELFF. The CDR3 coding sequence is TGTGCCAGCCGGGGACTAGTGTCCACCGGGGAGCTGTTTTTT.

The rearrangement joins TRBV6-1 to TRBJ1-2; tentative D call: TRBD1 (5 bases). The CDR3 sequence is 14 residues long. V lost 3 bases and J lost 2, with 10 bases in between. The germline gives CDR1 MNHNS, CDR2 SASEGT. For the CDR3, the DNA is TGTGCCAGCAGTGAGGGGACTGGAAACTATGGCTACACCTTC. It yields the protein CASSEGTGNYGYTF.

This chain links TRBV7-9 with TRBJ2-2; D uncertain. Germline assignment: CDR1 SEHNR and CDR2 FQNEAQ (reference sequence). CDR3 length equals 13 residues. With 3 bases removed from V and 1 base from J, the gap between germline ends came to 3 bases. The CDR3 reads CASSFVNTGELFF. The CDR3 region has the DNA TGTGCCAGCAGCTTCGTGAACACCGGGGAGCTGTTTTTT.

J is TRBJ2-7 and V is TRBV2; TRBD1 agrees at 10 bases. Germline V CDR1 and CDR2: SNHLY, FYNNEI. CDR3 size: 16 residues. The ends lost 3 bases at V and 3 bases at J; junction bases unmatched: 8. DNA for the CDR3: TGTGCCAGCAGTGATGGACTTGGACAGGGGGACTACGAGCAGTACTTC. It specifies CASSDGLGQGDYEQYF.

This chain links TRBV19 with TRBJ2-7, with 9 bases that match TRBD1. V gave up 3 bases and J gave up 6 bases; unmatched junction bases: 12. CDR1 and CDR2 from the germline V gene are LNHDA and SQIVND (reference sequence). The CDR3 sequence is 16 residues long. CDR3 DNA sequence: TGTGCCAGTAGTATCGTCAAAGGGACAGGGAAGTTCGAGCAGTACTTC. Its protein product is CASSIVKGTGKFEQYF.

The genes are TRBV12-3 or TRBV12-4 and TRBJ2-7; perhaps TRBD2 as D (6 bases). Trimming took off 8 bases at V and 2 bases at J, with 13 bases between the two ends. The CDR3 is 13 amino acids. In nucleotides, the CDR3 is TGTGCCAGCTCCGCGGGGCAGACCTACGAGCAGTACTTC. It translates to CASSAGQTYEQYF.

This chain connects TRBV5-1 to TRBJ1-3; D remains unclear. The V gene lost 3 bases and the J gene lost 0 bases, with 10 bases spanning the gap. There are 15 residues in the CDR3. CDR1 is SGHRS and CDR2 is YFSETQ in the germline V gene. CDR3: CASSSTYTSGNTIYF. The CDR3 region has the DNA TGCGCCAGCAGCTCCACTTATACCTCTGGAAACACCATATATTTT. The full variable domain, its missing parts supplied by reference TRBV5-1 and TRBJ1-3, is KAGVTQTPRYLIKTRGQQVTLSCSPISGHRSVSWYQQTPGQGLQFLFEYFSETQRNKGNFPGRFSGRQFSNSRSEMNVSTLELGDSALYLCASSSTYTSGNTIYFGEGSWLTVV.

The gene calls are TRBV7-9 and TRBJ2-1; 7 bases map to TRBD1. CDR3 length equals 13 residues. Per the germline V gene, CDR1 is SEHNR and CDR2 is FQNEAQ (reference sequence). With 3 bases clipped from V and 10 bases from J, the junction kept 6 bases outside the gene matches. This CDR3 is CASSLTGLREQFF. The CDR3 DNA is TGTGCCAGCAGCTTGACAGGGCTTCGGGAGCAGTTCTTC.